Sequencing of this T cell receptor (beta chain) was carried out in a study of OX40 agonist ivuxolimab in advanced cancers. In the study overall: Every 2 weeks, patients received ivuxolimab intravenously, dosed at 0.01 to 10 mg/kg.

CDR1 is SGHDT, CDR2 YYEEEE, per germline. The V and J ends lost 3 bases and 8 bases, in that order; junction bases with no gene match: 5. The CDR3 is made up of 15 amino acids. Points on this clone: Antigen unknown.

Produced via immunoSEQ multiplex PCR; TCRdb's table is partial and in-frame only. Of roughly 82,000 clones in the sample, less than 85% were seen once. Study-wide points: The study found that CD8+ T cells averaged more expanded clones than CD4+.

The TCR was taken from an adult with an advanced solid tumor such as melanoma, head and neck, liver or kidney cancer. The rearrangement uses TRBV5-6 and TRBJ1-4; 12 bases match TRBD1. The starting material was CD4+ or CD8+ T cells sorted from blood, obtained in a trial of the OX40 agonist ivuxolimab. This CDR3 reads CASSWGQGAGEKLFF. The CDR3 DNA reads TGTGCCAGCAGCTGGGGACAGGGGGCAGGAGAAAAACTGTTTTTT.